These 5 T cell receptor beta chains were all obtained from the same sample, sequenced in a study of cytomegalovirus exposure and HLA in healthy donors. The study ran its PCR with 60 Vbeta and 13 Jbeta primers. Measured with immunoSEQ multiplex PCR; TCRdb has only the in-frame clones, and not every one. This table holds under 150,000 clones, roughly 82% found once. Sequencing input: PBMCs. These receptors all come from a man aged 50 or older in good health and CMV-seronegative.

This chain links TRBV7-9 with TRBJ2-5; perhaps TRBD2 as D (8 bases). The end of the DNA is better explained by TRBJ2-7, so the J call may be wrong. Germline V CDR1 and CDR2: SEHNR, FQNEAQ (reference sequence). This CDR3 spans 15 amino acids. DNA of the CDR3: TGTGCCAGCAGCCCGACAGGGAACGGGGGGGACGAGCAGTACTTC. This translates into CASSPTGNGGDEQYF.

V gene TRBV5-5 combines with J gene TRBJ1-6; D gene unclear. V was cut by 2 bases and J by 8 bases, with 8 bases left in between. The CDR3 extends over 13 amino acids. Looked up from germline, CDR1 is SGHKS and CDR2 is YYEKEE (reference sequence). Here the CDR3 reads CASSFSVDSPLHF. The DNA of the CDR3 is TGTGCCAGCAGCTTTTCTGTAGATTCACCCCTCCACTTT.

This clone has more than one count but fewer than ten. The V and J genes are TRBV5-4 and TRBJ1-2; 10 positions agree with TRBD1. Trimming at V came to 4 bases and at J to 0 bases, leaving 3 bases not matched to a gene. The CDR3 consists of 15 residues. Germline assignment: CDR1 SGHNT and CDR2 YYREEE (reference sequence). The CDR3 DNA follows: TGTGCCAGCAGCCCGGGGACAGGGGCTAACTATGGCTACACCTTC. It encodes CASSPGTGANYGYTF. Full variable domain (rest looked up from reference TRBV5-4 and TRBJ1-2): ETGVTQSPTHLIKTRGQQVTLRCSSQSGHNTVSWYQQALGQGPQFIFQYYREEENGRGNFPPRFSGLQFPNYSSELNVNALELDDSALYLCASSPGTGANYGYTFGSGTRLTVV.

CDR3: CASSERSTGNTEAFF. The DNA of the CDR3 is TGTGCCAGCAGTGAAAGGTCGACTGGGAACACTGAAGCTTTCTTT. The chain uses TRBV2 and TRBJ1-1; D unclear. This CDR3 region has 15 residues. Trimming cost V 2 bases and J 1 base, with 11 bases left between them. CDR1 and CDR2 from the germline V gene are SNHLY and FYNNEI.

As for this clone: A junction end diverges from the germline sequence, so it may reflect a read error. This chain connects TRBV6-1 to TRBJ2-1; 7 positions match TRBD1. Germline V gene data show CDR1 as MNHNS and CDR2 as SASEGT. The CDR3 spans 14 residues. Here the CDR3 DNA reads TGTGCCACCGACCGGGACAGACTATACAATGAGCGGTTCTTC. It encodes CATDRDRLYNERFF.